The rows below give T cell receptor beta chains drawn from one sample of a study of Graves' ophthalmopathy and Graves' hyperthyroidism. TCRdb called the multiplex PCR reads again in MiXCR, with one record for every CDR3 protein. The repertoire holds roughly 350,000 distinct CDR3 sequences, with 15% to 20% as singletons. Sequenced sample: peripheral blood. These receptors originate from an adult woman with stable Graves' hyperthyroidism. CDR3s include the opening cysteine and the closing phenylalanine or tryptophan. Each record gives: V gene, D gene, clone size, J gene, CDR3 protein, CDR3 DNA. The D gene is left open where the match is weak. Clone size is not always given. Where it is, it says once, few, many or a class for expanded clones.

V gene: TRBV5-1
D gene: TRBD1
clone size: -
J gene: TRBJ2-5
CDR3 protein: CASKTGDLETQYF
CDR3 DNA: TGCGCCAGCAAGACAGGGGACCTGGAGACCCAGTACTTC

V gene: TRBV30
D gene: -
clone size: many
J gene: TRBJ1-1
CDR3 protein: CAWSTPSWVTEAFF
CDR3 DNA: TGTGCCTGGAGTACCCCCAGCTGGGTCACTGAAGCTTTCTTT

V gene: TRBV28
D gene: -
clone size: many
J gene: TRBJ1-1
CDR3 protein: CASSPTGAGVKVEAFF
CDR3 DNA: TGTGCCAGCAGTCCTACGGGGGCAGGGGTTAAGGTTGAAGCTTTCTTT

V gene: TRBV7-2
D gene: -
clone size: -
J gene: TRBJ1-1
CDR3 protein: CASSQTGARNTEACF
CDR3 DNA: TGTGCCAGCAGCCAGACGGGGGCGCGGAACACTGAAGCTTGCTTT

V gene: TRBV6-4
D gene: -
clone size: -
J gene: TRBJ1-5
CDR3 protein: CASIFQNQPQHF
CDR3 DNA: TGTGCCAGCATTTTTCAGAATCAGCCCCAGCATTTT

V gene: TRBV29-1
D gene: -
clone size: many
J gene: TRBJ1-1
CDR3 protein: CSVEEGVRGTEAFF
CDR3 DNA: TGCAGCGTTGAAGAGGGGGTAAGGGGCACTGAAGCTTTCTTT

V gene: TRBV9
D gene: -
clone size: many
J gene: TRBJ2-7
CDR3 protein: CASSPGGLGEQYF
CDR3 DNA: TGTGCCAGCAGCCCCGGGGGGCTCGGCGAGCAGTACTTC

V gene: TRBV29-1
D gene: -
clone size: many
J gene: TRBJ2-2
CDR3 protein: CSVGLVGGGATGELFF
CDR3 DNA: TGCAGCGTTGGGCTAGTAGGTGGGGGAGCCACCGGGGAGCTGTTTTTT

V gene: TRBV12-3/TRBV12-4
D gene: TRBD1
clone size: -
J gene: TRBJ1-2
CDR3 protein: CASSFRGGRSANYGYTF
CDR3 DNA: TGTGCCAGCAGTTTTAGAGGGGGCCGAAGCGCTAACTATGGCTACACCTTC

V gene: TRBV29-1
D gene: -
clone size: many
J gene: TRBJ2-7
CDR3 protein: CSVEAAPGATEQYF
CDR3 DNA: TGCAGCGTTGAGGCCGCACCGGGGGCTACCGAGCAGTACTTC

V gene: TRBV6-2/TRBV6-3
D gene: -
clone size: once
J gene: TRBJ2-6
CDR3 protein: CASSLKNSGANVLTF
CDR3 DNA: TGTGCCAGCAGTTTAAAGAACTCTGGGGCCAACGTCCTGACTTTC

V gene: TRBV4-1
D gene: -
clone size: many
J gene: TRBJ1-5
CDR3 protein: CASSQVLHQPQHF
CDR3 DNA: TGCGCCAGCAGCCAAGTTCTTCATCAGCCCCAGCATTTT

V gene: TRBV6-2/TRBV6-3
D gene: -
clone size: many
J gene: TRBJ2-2
CDR3 protein: CASSYQVGPSTGELFF
CDR3 DNA: TGTGCCAGCAGCTACCAGGTTGGGCCGAGCACCGGGGAGCTGTTTTTT

V gene: TRBV20-1
D gene: -
clone size: -
J gene: TRBJ2-7
CDR3 protein: CSARGRRISYEQYF
CDR3 DNA: TGCAGTGCTAGAGGCAGACGGATATCCTACGAGCAGTACTTC

V gene: TRBV12-3/TRBV12-4
D gene: -
clone size: many
J gene: TRBJ2-7
CDR3 protein: CASSLRPRREQYF
CDR3 DNA: TGTGCCAGCAGTTTAAGGCCCCGGCGCGAGCAGTACTTC

V gene: TRBV30
D gene: TRBD2
clone size: many
J gene: TRBJ2-2
CDR3 protein: CAWRGLGTGELFF
CDR3 DNA: TGTGCCTGGAGGGGACTAGGCACCGGGGAGCTGTTTTTT

V gene: TRBV3-1
D gene: -
clone size: -
J gene: TRBJ1-1
CDR3 protein: CASSPQGPGEAFF
CDR3 DNA: TGTGCCAGCAGCCCCCAGGGGCCCGGGGAGGCTTTCTTT

V gene: TRBV12-3/TRBV12-4
D gene: -
clone size: many
J gene: TRBJ1-1
CDR3 protein: CASSPMRGESTEAFF
CDR3 DNA: TGTGCCAGCAGTCCGATGAGGGGGGAAAGCACTGAAGCTTTCTTT

V gene: TRBV6-4
D gene: -
clone size: -
J gene: TRBJ2-2
CDR3 protein: CASNHGAWCAGELFF
CDR3 DNA: TGTGCCAGCAACCACGGGGCCTGGTGTGCCGGGGAGCTGTTTTTT

V gene: TRBV10-3
D gene: TRBD1
clone size: -
J gene: TRBJ2-4
CDR3 protein: CAISPGQGKDIQYF
CDR3 DNA: TGTGCCATCAGTCCGGGACAGGGGAAGGACATTCAGTACTTC

V gene: TRBV10-3
D gene: TRBD2
clone size: many
J gene: TRBJ2-2
CDR3 protein: CAISESRLAGAANTGELFF
CDR3 DNA: TGTGCCATCAGTGAGTCCAGACTAGCGGGGGCCGCGAACACCGGGGAGCTGTTTTTT

V gene: TRBV28
D gene: -
clone size: many
J gene: TRBJ1-3
CDR3 protein: CASSLLRRISGNTIYF
CDR3 DNA: TGTGCCAGCAGTTTACTGCGACGGATCTCTGGAAACACCATATATTTT

V gene: TRBV5-5
D gene: TRBD1
clone size: many
J gene: TRBJ2-7
CDR3 protein: CASAPLSGQGYEQYF
CDR3 DNA: TGTGCCAGCGCTCCACTCAGCGGACAGGGCTACGAGCAGTACTTC

V gene: TRBV28
D gene: TRBD1
clone size: many
J gene: TRBJ1-2
CDR3 protein: CASSFLDRIYGYTF
CDR3 DNA: TGTGCCAGCAGTTTCCTGGACAGGATCTATGGCTACACCTTC

V gene: TRBV18
D gene: -
clone size: many
J gene: TRBJ2-7
CDR3 protein: CASSPMTTSYEQYF
CDR3 DNA: TGTGCCAGCTCACCAATGACTACGTCCTACGAGCAGTACTTC

V gene: TRBV4-3
D gene: -
clone size: many
J gene: TRBJ2-5
CDR3 protein: CASSQGQGVQETQYF
CDR3 DNA: TGCGCCAGCAGCCAGGGACAAGGAGTCCAAGAGACCCAGTACTTC

V gene: TRBV20-1
D gene: TRBD2
clone size: many
J gene: TRBJ2-7
CDR3 protein: CSARDPTSGTYEQYF
CDR3 DNA: TGCAGTGCTAGAGATCCGACTAGCGGCACCTACGAGCAGTACTTC

V gene: TRBV4-3
D gene: TRBD2
clone size: many
J gene: TRBJ2-7
CDR3 protein: CASSLGLAEAYEQYF
CDR3 DNA: TGCGCCAGCAGCCTCGGACTAGCGGAGGCCTACGAGCAGTACTTC

V gene: TRBV11-2
D gene: -
clone size: many
J gene: TRBJ2-5
CDR3 protein: CASSGGGSTETQYF
CDR3 DNA: TGTGCCAGCAGCGGAGGGGGGTCTACGGAGACCCAGTACTTC

V gene: TRBV18
D gene: TRBD1
clone size: -
J gene: TRBJ1-1
CDR3 protein: CASSSNHATDRGPRAFF
CDR3 DNA: TGTGCCAGCTCATCAAATCACGCAACGGACAGGGGGCCTAGGGCTTTCTTT

V gene: TRBV7-9
D gene: -
clone size: -
J gene: TRBJ2-5
CDR3 protein: CASSSGYPETQYF
CDR3 DNA: TGTGCCAGCAGCTCCGGGTACCCGGAGACCCAGTACTTC

V gene: TRBV20-1
D gene: TRBD2
clone size: few
J gene: TRBJ2-2
CDR3 protein: CSAAGTSGLGANTGELFF
CDR3 DNA: TGCAGTGCCGCTGGGACTAGCGGGCTGGGGGCGAACACCGGGGAGCTGTTTTTT

V gene: TRBV12-3/TRBV12-4
D gene: -
clone size: many
J gene: TRBJ2-5
CDR3 protein: CASSRKNPQETQYF
CDR3 DNA: TGTGCCAGCAGCCGTAAAAATCCGCAAGAGACCCAGTACTTC

V gene: TRBV28
D gene: -
clone size: -
J gene: TRBJ2-5
CDR3 protein: CASTAAGSVETQYF
CDR3 DNA: TGTGCCAGCACCGCAGCGGGTTCGGTAGAGACCCAGTACTTC

V gene: TRBV7-9
D gene: -
clone size: many
J gene: TRBJ2-5
CDR3 protein: CASSLKELETQYF
CDR3 DNA: TGTGCCAGCAGCCTAAAGGAATTGGAGACCCAGTACTTC

V gene: TRBV20-1
D gene: -
clone size: once
J gene: TRBJ2-5
CDR3 protein: CSAIDRLKETQYF
CDR3 DNA: TGCAGTGCTATCGACAGGTTGAAAGAGACCCAGTACTTC

V gene: TRBV19
D gene: TRBD2
clone size: many
J gene: TRBJ2-7
CDR3 protein: CASIVPSGRYEQYF
CDR3 DNA: TGTGCCAGTATAGTCCCTAGCGGAAGGTACGAGCAGTACTTC

V gene: TRBV12-3/TRBV12-4
D gene: TRBD2
clone size: many
J gene: TRBJ2-5
CDR3 protein: CASSLGLAETQYF
CDR3 DNA: TGTGCCAGCAGCCTCGGACTAGCGGAGACCCAGTACTTC

V gene: TRBV25-1
D gene: TRBD2
clone size: many
J gene: TRBJ2-5
CDR3 protein: CASSPVGGPSETQYF
CDR3 DNA: TGTGCCAGCAGCCCCGTGGGAGGGCCCAGTGAGACCCAGTACTTC

V gene: TRBV5-6
D gene: -
clone size: few
J gene: TRBJ2-2
CDR3 protein: CASSRVWTNTGELFF
CDR3 DNA: TGTGCCAGTAGCAGGGTTTGGACGAACACCGGGGAGCTGTTTTTT

V gene: TRBV4-1
D gene: TRBD2
clone size: many
J gene: TRBJ2-4
CDR3 protein: CASSLQTTSGKGKNIQYF
CDR3 DNA: TGCGCCAGCAGCCTCCAAACGACTAGCGGGAAGGGAAAAAACATTCAGTACTTC

V gene: TRBV20-1
D gene: TRBD1
clone size: few
J gene: TRBJ2-5
CDR3 protein: CSAGRTGTGGQTQYF
CDR3 DNA: TGCAGTGCTGGGAGAACCGGGACAGGGGGACAGACCCAGTACTTC

V gene: TRBV12-3/TRBV12-4
D gene: TRBD1
clone size: many
J gene: TRBJ1-1
CDR3 protein: CASSYGQGYTEAFF
CDR3 DNA: TGTGCCAGCAGTTATGGACAGGGATACACTGAAGCTTTCTTT

V gene: TRBV27
D gene: -
clone size: many
J gene: TRBJ1-4
CDR3 protein: CASSLSILSEKLFF
CDR3 DNA: TGTGCCAGCAGTTTATCGATACTGTCTGAAAAACTGTTTTTT

V gene: TRBV30
D gene: TRBD2
clone size: many
J gene: TRBJ2-5
CDR3 protein: CAWSGTSGSIQYF
CDR3 DNA: TGTGCCTGGAGTGGGACTAGCGGGAGTATCCAGTACTTC

V gene: TRBV7-2
D gene: -
clone size: -
J gene: TRBJ2-3
CDR3 protein: CASRDSPSPGTQYF
CDR3 DNA: TGTGCCAGCCGCGACAGTCCGAGCCCCGGTACGCAGTATTTT

V gene: TRBV19
D gene: -
clone size: many
J gene: TRBJ1-5
CDR3 protein: CASSIVGRGVSNQPQHF
CDR3 DNA: TGTGCCAGTAGTATAGTAGGCAGGGGTGTCAGCAATCAGCCCCAGCATTTT

V gene: TRBV7-2
D gene: -
clone size: -
J gene: TRBJ2-7
CDR3 protein: CASSFAREKGGKLYEQYF
CDR3 DNA: TGTGCCAGCAGCTTTGCACGCGAGAAGGGCGGGAAACTTTACGAGCAGTACTTC

V gene: TRBV3-1
D gene: -
clone size: few
J gene: TRBJ2-4
CDR3 protein: CASSLRGPSKNIQYF
CDR3 DNA: TGTGCCAGCAGCCTCCGGGGGCCCTCCAAAAACATTCAGTACTTC

V gene: TRBV15
D gene: TRBD1
clone size: many
J gene: TRBJ2-7
CDR3 protein: CATPTRDRGSYEQYF
CDR3 DNA: TGTGCCACACCCACCCGGGACAGGGGGTCCTACGAGCAGTACTTC

V gene: TRBV5-1
D gene: -
clone size: -
J gene: TRBJ1-4
CDR3 protein: CASSRQDEELFF
CDR3 DNA: TGCGCCAGCAGCCGACAGGACGAGGAACTGTTTTTT

V gene: TRBV6-1
D gene: -
clone size: -
J gene: TRBJ1-1
CDR3 protein: CASKTALGGNTEAFF
CDR3 DNA: TGTGCCAGCAAGACAGCCCTGGGAGGTAACACTGAAGCTTTCTTT

V gene: TRBV30
D gene: TRBD2
clone size: many
J gene: TRBJ2-2
CDR3 protein: CAWRLAGVTGELFF
CDR3 DNA: TGTGCCTGGAGACTAGCGGGAGTAACCGGGGAGCTGTTTTTT

V gene: TRBV7-8
D gene: -
clone size: -
J gene: TRBJ1-3
CDR3 protein: CASIELRGPISGNTIYF
CDR3 DNA: TGTGCCAGCATCGAGCTCAGGGGTCCGATCTCTGGAAACACCATATATTTT

V gene: TRBV4-1
D gene: TRBD2
clone size: many
J gene: TRBJ2-7
CDR3 protein: CASSLLSGTSAYEQYF
CDR3 DNA: TGCGCCAGCAGCCTATTATCCGGGACTAGTGCGTACGAGCAGTACTTC